The clone carrying this T cell receptor (beta chain) was found many times. What it binds is not known. A much larger clone differs by one base, so this may be a read error. Germline CDR1 is SGDLS and CDR2 is YYNGEE. The length of the CDR3 is 15 residues. This sample was taken from a study of breast tumors, draining lymph nodes, adjacent tissues. TCRdb analysed the multiplex PCR reads with MiXCR anew, one entry per CDR3 protein. The profile shows 14,000 to 15,000 distinct CDR3 sequences, 40% to 50% of them singletons. The study, taken as a whole, reports: The lymph node origin of tumor T cells was framed as consistent with a hypothesis, not demonstrated. The data were judged consistent with most tumor T cells coming from lymph node and expanding in tumor.

The TCR originated in a female donor with breast cancer. Some clones in this sample may be carry-over from other donors' samples. Sequenced input: tumor-adjacent breast tissue. This chain links TRBV9 with TRBJ2-1; no firm D call. This CDR3 reads CASSVTYSRYNEPFF. The CDR3 DNA sequence: TGTGCCAGCAGCGTAACATACAGCCGGTACAATGAGCCGTTCTTC.